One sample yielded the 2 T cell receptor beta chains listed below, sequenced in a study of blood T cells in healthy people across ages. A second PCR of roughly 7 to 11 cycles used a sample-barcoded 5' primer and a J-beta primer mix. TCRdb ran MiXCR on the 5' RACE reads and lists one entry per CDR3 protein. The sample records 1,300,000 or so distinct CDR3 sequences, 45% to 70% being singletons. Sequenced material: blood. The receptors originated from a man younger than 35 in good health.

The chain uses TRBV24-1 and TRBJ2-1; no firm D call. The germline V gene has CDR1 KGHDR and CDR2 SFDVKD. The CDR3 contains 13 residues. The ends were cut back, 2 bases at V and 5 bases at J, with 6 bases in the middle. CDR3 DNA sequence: TGTGCCACCAGTGATTCTACCCACAATGAGCAGTTCTTC. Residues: CATSDSTHNEQFF.

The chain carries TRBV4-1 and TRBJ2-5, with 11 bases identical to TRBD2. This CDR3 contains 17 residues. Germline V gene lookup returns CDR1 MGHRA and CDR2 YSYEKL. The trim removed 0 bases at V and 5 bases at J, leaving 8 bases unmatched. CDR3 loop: CASSQDPGTSGLETQYF. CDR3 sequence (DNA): TGCGCCAGCAGCCAAGATCCGGGGACTAGCGGACTGGAGACCCAGTACTTC.